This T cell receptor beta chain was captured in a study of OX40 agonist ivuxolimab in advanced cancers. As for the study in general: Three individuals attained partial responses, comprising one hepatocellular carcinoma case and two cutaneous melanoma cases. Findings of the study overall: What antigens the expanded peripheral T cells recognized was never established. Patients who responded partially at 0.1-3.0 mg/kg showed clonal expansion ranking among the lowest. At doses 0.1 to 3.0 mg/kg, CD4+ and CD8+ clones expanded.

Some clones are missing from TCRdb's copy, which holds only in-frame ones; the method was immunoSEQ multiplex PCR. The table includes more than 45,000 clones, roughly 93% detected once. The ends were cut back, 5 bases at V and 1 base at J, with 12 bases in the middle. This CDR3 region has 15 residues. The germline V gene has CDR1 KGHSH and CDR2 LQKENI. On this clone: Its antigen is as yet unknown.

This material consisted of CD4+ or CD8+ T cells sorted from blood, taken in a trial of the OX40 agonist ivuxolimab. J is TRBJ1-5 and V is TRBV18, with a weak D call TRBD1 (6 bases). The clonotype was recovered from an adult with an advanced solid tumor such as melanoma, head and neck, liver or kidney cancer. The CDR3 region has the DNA TGTGCCAGCTCATCGGACAGCCTCAGCAATCAGCCCCAGCATTTT. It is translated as CASSSDSLSNQPQHF.